The next 22 T cell receptor beta chains were all read from a single sample in a study of T cell changes during pregnancy in multiple sclerosis. This table comes from immunoSEQ multiplex PCR, and its TCRdb copy is limited to in-frame clones, with some not included. Altogether 55,000 to 85,000 clones are present, 90% being singletons, with the ten largest covering 1.5%. The material sequenced was peripheral blood, taken in the third trimester of pregnancy. These TCRs come from a female donor with multiple sclerosis, enrolled in a pregnancy study.

This chain uses TRBV11-2 with TRBJ1-1; 7 bases align to TRBD1. Germline CDR1 and CDR2: SGHAT and FQNNGV. The CDR3 loop spans 15 amino acids. V lost 7 bases and J lost 1; bases outside the gene matches: 9. The CDR3 DNA is TGTGCCAGCAACCCCCCGGGACAGACGAACACTGAAGCTTTCTTT. Protein product: CASNPPGQTNTEAFF. Full variable domain (rest looked up from reference TRBV11-2 and TRBJ1-1): EAGVAQSPRYKIIEKRQSVAFWCNPISGHATLYWYQQILGQGPKLLIQFQNNGVVDDSQLPKDRFSAERLKGVDSTLKIQPAKLEDSAVYLCASNPPGQTNTEAFFGQGTRLTVV.

V gene TRBV5-1 combines with J gene TRBJ2-2; TRBD2 matches at 11 bases. The CDR3 covers 17 residues. J was trimmed by 4 bases and V by 4 bases; bases with no gene match: 9. Germline V CDR1 and CDR2: SGHRS, YFSETQ. CDR3 sequence (DNA): TGCGCCAGCAGCGAGACTAGCGGGGCTACGCTCACCGGGGAGCTGTTTTTT. Its protein is CASSETSGATLTGELFF.

V and J are TRBV11-3 and TRBJ1-1, with D possibly matching TRBD1 (6 bases). The CDR3 covers 14 residues. Germline-derived CDR1 and CDR2 are SGHNT and YENEEA. V lost 5 bases to trimming and J lost 2 bases, with 12 bases between them. The CDR3 region is CASSLRGGNTEAFF. In DNA form, the CDR3 reads TGTGCCAGCAGCCTGCGAGGGGGTAACACTGAAGCTTTCTTT. Filled out from reference TRBV11-3 and TRBJ1-1, the complete variable domain reads EAGVVQSPRYKIIEKKQPVAFWCNPISGHNTLYWYLQNLGQGPELLIRYENEEAVDDSQLPKDRFSAERLKGVDSTLKIQPAELGDSAVYLCASSLRGGNTEAFFGQGTRLTVV.

J is TRBJ1-2 and V is TRBV5-1; perhaps TRBD1 as D (6 bases). Germline loops: CDR1 SGHRS, CDR2 YFSETQ. The germline V and J ends were trimmed by 2 bases and 2 bases, with 10 bases remaining between them. This CDR3 comprises 14 residues. CDR3 DNA: TGCGCCAGCAGCTTAAATACAGGGAACTATGGCTACACCTTC. Translating gives CASSLNTGNYGYTF.

This clone was observed a handful of times. This chain joins TRBV30 and TRBJ1-1, with no clear D. The CDR3 contains 13 residues. The V end lost 5 bases, the J end lost 10 bases, and 20 bases lay between the germline ends. Germline V CDR1 and CDR2: GTSNPN, SVGIG (reference sequence). CDR3 DNA: TGTGCCTGGGGAGGCGGGGAAGCTGGGAGAGCTTTCTTT. Translating gives CAWGGGEAGRAFF. Using reference TRBV30 and TRBJ1-1 for the parts outside the CDR3, the full variable domain is SQTIHQWPATLVQPVGSPLSLECTVEGTSNPNLYWYRQAAGRGLQLLFYSVGIGQISSEVPQNLSASRPQDRQFILSSKKLLLSDSGFYLCAWGGGEAGRAFFGQGTRLTVV.

This clone was recorded only once. V usage is TRBV5-1 and J usage is TRBJ1-1; weak D call: TRBD1 (6 bases). The V and J ends lost 4 bases and 5 bases respectively, with 9 bases between them. Per the germline V gene, CDR1 is SGHRS and CDR2 is YFSETQ. The CDR3 has 12 residues. CDR3 DNA: TGCGCCAGCAGCGTTAGGGGGACTGAAGCTTTCTTT. Translated, it gives CASSVRGTEAFF.

V is TRBV9 and J is TRBJ1-5; D uncertain. V lost 5 bases and J 4 bases, leaving 10 bases between the germline ends. This CDR3 is 13 amino acids long. Germline V gene lookup returns CDR1 SGDLS and CDR2 YYNGEE. The CDR3 DNA reads TGTGCCAGCAGTGCTGACTTAAATCAGCCCCAGCATTTT. It is translated as CASSADLNQPQHF.

The J gene is TRBJ2-1, the V gene TRBV19; 8 nucleotides agree with TRBD2. The CDR3 extends over 15 amino acids. Germline V lookup: CDR1 LNHDA, CDR2 SQIVND (reference sequence). Unmatched junction bases numbered 14, after V lost 8 bases and J lost 8 bases. The CDR3 protein is CASSISGSGFDEQFF. CDR3 nucleotides: TGTGCCAGTTCAATCAGCGGGAGCGGTTTCGATGAGCAGTTCTTC.

This CDR3 is CASRRTGGTTEQYF. CDR3 DNA sequence: TGTGCCAGTAGGAGGACAGGGGGAACCACCGAGCAGTACTTC. The chain combines TRBV19 with TRBJ2-7, with 10 bases aligning to TRBD1. The CDR3 loop spans 14 amino acids. The V gene's germline CDR1 is LNHDA and CDR2 SQIVND (reference sequence). The V gene end was trimmed by 6 bases and the J gene end by 6 bases; junction bases not matched to a gene: 8.

In DNA form, the CDR3 reads TGTGCCAGCAGGGGGCTTGGGTACGAGCAGTACTTC. This encodes CASRGLGYEQYF. This chain links TRBV25-1 with TRBJ2-7; D may be TRBD1 (5 bases). V was pared by 6 bases and J by 4 bases, with 10 bases between. CDR3 length equals 12 residues. Per germline, CDR1 MGHDK and CDR2 SYGVNS.

The chain is built from TRBV12-5 and TRBJ2-3, with a weak D call TRBD2 (5 bases). Trimming removed 6 bases at V and 6 bases at J, with 13 bases between. Germline V CDR1 and CDR2: LGHNT, FRNRAP. The CDR3 loop spans 13 amino acids. CDR3 sequence reads: CASGRTGADTQYF. CDR3 DNA: TGTGCTAGTGGCAGGACTGGCGCGGATACGCAGTATTTT.

The rearrangement links TRBV27 to TRBJ2-2; D not resolved. V lost 0 bases and J 0 bases, leaving 8 bases between the germline ends. This CDR3 spans 16 amino acids. From germline, CDR1 is MNHEY and CDR2 SMNVEV (reference sequence). The CDR3 DNA reads TGTGCCAGCAGTTTATCTCCGTTAGCGAACACCGGGGAGCTGTTTTTT. Amino acids: CASSLSPLANTGELFF.

V gene TRBV6-5 combines with J gene TRBJ2-1, with TRBD2 matching over 13 bases. The CDR3 consists of 16 residues. Germline V gene lookup returns CDR1 MNHEY and CDR2 SVGAGI. V shed 4 bases, J shed 6 bases, and the junction held 6 bases outside the gene matches. In nucleotides, the CDR3 is TGTGCCAGCAGTTCCGCCGGGACTAGCGGGACCAATGAGCAGTTCTTC. This encodes CASSSAGTSGTNEQFF.

This CDR3 reads CASSLRLWLAGPSGYNEQFF. The CDR3 coding sequence is TGTGCCAGCAGTCTCCGGCTGTGGCTAGCGGGACCGTCTGGGTACAATGAGCAGTTCTTC. The V gene is TRBV14, the J gene TRBJ2-1; 9 bases align to TRBD2. Germline V gene sequence: CDR1 SGHDN, CDR2 FVKESK. V shed 6 bases and J 4 bases; nucleotides not matched to a gene: 22. The CDR3 loop spans 20 amino acids.

As DNA, the CDR3 is TGTGCCAGCAGCCTACAGGCGGGAGGCACAGATACGCAGTATTTT. Translating it yields CASSLQAGGTDTQYF. J is TRBJ2-3 and V is TRBV7-2; TRBD2 aligns across 7 bases. V shed 5 bases and J 1 base; nucleotides not matched to a gene: 6. CDR3 size: 15 residues. CDR1 is SGHTA, CDR2 FQGNSA, per germline.

V gene TRBV5-1 combines with J gene TRBJ1-2; unclear D gene. CDR3 size: 15 residues. V was clipped by 0 bases and J by 8 bases, with 17 bases between them. CDR1 is SGHRS and CDR2 is YFSETQ in the germline V gene. CDR3 sequence reads: CASSLEPGSPMGYTF. Here the CDR3 DNA reads TGCGCCAGCAGCTTGGAACCAGGTTCACCTATGGGCTACACCTTC.

The chain links TRBV2 to TRBJ1-5; a weak D match, TRBD1 (5 bases). The CDR3 has 15 amino acids. The V gene lost 7 bases and the J gene lost 3 bases, with 16 bases spanning the gap. Germline V gives CDR1 SNHLY, CDR2 FYNNEI. This chain's CDR3 is CASTGSLGDNQPQHF. The CDR3 DNA sequence: TGTGCCAGCACCGGAAGTTTAGGGGACAATCAGCCCCAGCATTTT.

This clone has a single count. V gene TRBV7-9 combines with J gene TRBJ1-2; weak D call: TRBD1 (5 bases). Germline CDR1 and CDR2: SEHNR and FQNEAQ (reference sequence). Deletions cut 4 bases from V and 5 bases from J, with 29 bases between. This CDR3 is built from 19 residues. The CDR3: CASSYPLIGPLSGGYGYTF. Here the CDR3 DNA reads TGTGCCAGCAGCTATCCACTTATCGGGCCTTTAAGCGGGGGGTATGGCTACACCTTC.

CDR3 amino acids: CASSLARDSRNYGYTF. The CDR3 DNA reads TGTGCCAGCAGCTTAGCTCGGGACAGCCGTAACTATGGCTACACCTTC. The chain has TRBV7-2 and TRBJ1-2, with 7 bases that match TRBD1. J was trimmed by 1 base and V by 0 bases; bases with no gene match: 5. The germline CDR1 and CDR2 sequences are SGHTA and FQGNSA. The CDR3 has 16 residues.

Ten or more counts support this clone. This chain uses TRBV9 with TRBJ1-2, with 7 bases fitting TRBD1. The CDR3 is 14 amino acids. Germline V lookup: CDR1 SGDLS, CDR2 YYNGEE. The J segment lost 8 bases and the V segment lost 1 base, leaving 8 bases of the junction unmatched. CDR3: CASSVPAGGGGYTF. The DNA for the CDR3 is TGTGCCAGCAGCGTACCGGCAGGGGGTGGGGGCTACACCTTC.

The rearrangement links TRBV6-1 to TRBJ1-5; D is possibly TRBD1 (5 bases). The CDR3 sequence is 18 residues long. Germline loops: CDR1 MNHNS, CDR2 SASEGT. The V end was cut by 0 bases, the J end by 3 bases, with 18 bases between. CDR3 in amino acids: CASSEAQRGFQINQPQHF. The CDR3 nucleotides are TGTGCCAGCAGTGAAGCGCAAAGGGGATTTCAGATCAATCAGCCCCAGCATTTT.

The chain uses TRBV7-8 and TRBJ2-4; 8 nucleotides agree with TRBD1. This CDR3 comprises 20 residues. Germline lookup yields CDR1 SGHVS and CDR2 FQNEAQ. The junction had 15 bases not matched to a gene; V was cut back by 1 base and J by 1 base. The CDR3 DNA reads as TGTGCCAGCAGCTTAGGATCAGGACAGGGAACGTTACGGGCCAAAAACATTCAGTACTTC. Translating it yields CASSLGSGQGTLRAKNIQYF.